These T cell receptor beta chains were read from a single sample in a study of blood T cell repertoires in COVID-19. The protocol was immunoSEQ multiplex PCR, while the TCRdb copy is restricted to in-frame clones and leaves out a portion. The sample has more than 60,000 clones; roughly four fifths are singletons. Sequenced: peripheral blood. The receptors shown here come from a man aged 45 to 65 with COVID-19, enrolled during active disease. CDR3s leave out the opening cysteine and the closing phenylalanine or tryptophan. A D gene is named only where the DNA matches it firmly.

J gene: TRBJ2-3; D gene: NA; V gene: TRBV7-8; CDR3 protein: ASSLRSVTLTDTQY
J gene: TRBJ2-2; D gene: TRBD1; V gene: TRBV11-2; CDR3 protein: ASSSPGQGLTGELF
J gene: TRBJ2-1; D gene: NA; V gene: TRBV9; CDR3 protein: ASSVPGSSLSNEQF
J gene: TRBJ2-5; D gene: TRBD2; V gene: TRBV7-2; CDR3 protein: ASSLQLAGGQETQY
J gene: TRBJ2-1; D gene: TRBD2; V gene: TRBV7-3; CDR3 protein: ASSLADGGFDNEQF
J gene: TRBJ2-5; D gene: TRBD1; V gene: TRBV27; CDR3 protein: ASSKQGPGGRTQY
J gene: TRBJ2-7; D gene: TRBD2; V gene: TRBV2; CDR3 protein: AILAGVYEQY
J gene: TRBJ2-5; D gene: TRBD1; V gene: TRBV7-9; CDR3 protein: ASSLGDRGQETQY
J gene: TRBJ1-4; D gene: TRBD1; V gene: TRBV23-1; CDR3 protein: ASSPSGTVAEKLF
J gene: TRBJ1-4; D gene: TRBD1; V gene: TRBV28; CDR3 protein: ASSSGGTGVEKLF
J gene: TRBJ1-4; D gene: NA; V gene: TRBV18; CDR3 protein: ASSLEISADEKLF
J gene: TRBJ2-5; D gene: TRBD2; V gene: TRBV5-8; CDR3 protein: ASSLSLAGGETQY
J gene: TRBJ2-3; D gene: NA; V gene: TRBV19; CDR3 protein: ASSIGSEDTQY
J gene: TRBJ2-7; D gene: TRBD1; V gene: TRBV30; CDR3 protein: AGGTGPTYEQY
J gene: TRBJ2-2; D gene: NA; V gene: TRBV2; CDR3 protein: ASSFEIPGQNTGELF
J gene: TRBJ2-7; D gene: TRBD1; V gene: TRBV6-5; CDR3 protein: ASSPGQAPYEQY
J gene: TRBJ2-2; D gene: TRBD1; V gene: TRBV9; CDR3 protein: ASSPRTGVTGELF
J gene: TRBJ2-5; D gene: NA; V gene: TRBV14; CDR3 protein: ASSQDFLSHPQY
J gene: TRBJ2-2; D gene: NA; V gene: TRBV7-9; CDR3 protein: ASSLEGGRTGELF
J gene: TRBJ2-1; D gene: TRBD1; V gene: TRBV7-2; CDR3 protein: AAGGVYNEQF
J gene: TRBJ2-5; D gene: NA; V gene: TRBV6-5; CDR3 protein: ASSYRQGTIQETQY
J gene: TRBJ2-5; D gene: TRBD2; V gene: TRBV4-1; CDR3 protein: ASSQDMGRGAQETQY
J gene: TRBJ2-7; D gene: TRBD2; V gene: TRBV13; CDR3 protein: ASSKIPGTSGAYEQY
J gene: TRBJ2-6; D gene: NA; V gene: TRBV5-1; CDR3 protein: ASSPTTGGLSGANVLT
J gene: TRBJ1-2; D gene: NA; V gene: TRBV24-1; CDR3 protein: ATSDRGTNYGYT
J gene: TRBJ2-3; D gene: NA; V gene: TRBV3-1/TRBV3-2; CDR3 protein: ASSQGTGHTQY
J gene: TRBJ2-2; D gene: NA; V gene: TRBV19; CDR3 protein: ASSRGGGWTGELF
J gene: TRBJ2-5; D gene: NA; V gene: TRBV4-3; CDR3 protein: ASSQNPGGGETQY
J gene: TRBJ2-7; D gene: NA; V gene: TRBV10-3; CDR3 protein: AITRSREDEQY
J gene: TRBJ1-5; D gene: TRBD1; V gene: TRBV30; CDR3 protein: AWSAGTVSNQPQH
J gene: TRBJ1-2; D gene: NA; V gene: TRBV5-6; CDR3 protein: ASSLEQVYGYT
J gene: TRBJ2-1; D gene: NA; V gene: TRBV30; CDR3 protein: AWIRYNEQF
J gene: TRBJ2-5; D gene: NA; V gene: TRBV14; CDR3 protein: ASSQNRAQETQY
J gene: TRBJ2-7; D gene: NA; V gene: TRBV5-4; CDR3 protein: ASSLTGAIYEQY
J gene: TRBJ1-5; D gene: NA; V gene: TRBV30; CDR3 protein: AWSSGGEAQPQH
J gene: TRBJ2-1; D gene: NA; V gene: TRBV21-1; CDR3 protein: ASSKDTRYNEQF
J gene: TRBJ1-5; D gene: NA; V gene: TRBV6-6; CDR3 protein: ASSYQGGQPQH
J gene: TRBJ2-1; D gene: TRBD1; V gene: TRBV5-1; CDR3 protein: ASSLGDRDRDEQF
J gene: TRBJ2-7; D gene: NA; V gene: TRBV13; CDR3 protein: ASSLAGRSYEQY
J gene: TRBJ1-1; D gene: NA; V gene: TRBV5-1; CDR3 protein: ASSKQVNTEAF
J gene: TRBJ1-5; D gene: NA; V gene: TRBV6-2/TRBV6-3; CDR3 protein: ASSHDSNQPQH
J gene: TRBJ2-7; D gene: TRBD2; V gene: TRBV6-4; CDR3 protein: ASSPSGGNSYEQY
J gene: TRBJ1-5; D gene: TRBD1; V gene: TRBV5-6; CDR3 protein: ASSFRGTGYEPQH
J gene: TRBJ1-3; D gene: TRBD1; V gene: TRBV27; CDR3 protein: ANFDRGNGNTIY
J gene: TRBJ2-7; D gene: TRBD1; V gene: TRBV18; CDR3 protein: ASSPGQDFSYEQY
J gene: TRBJ1-2; D gene: TRBD1; V gene: TRBV18; CDR3 protein: ASSPPGQGKFYGYT
J gene: TRBJ1-1; D gene: TRBD1; V gene: TRBV28; CDR3 protein: ASRQGEAF
J gene: TRBJ1-4; D gene: NA; V gene: TRBV9; CDR3 protein: ASSAWGGSREKLF
J gene: TRBJ1-6; D gene: NA; V gene: TRBV27; CDR3 protein: ASSRKGHNSPLH
J gene: TRBJ1-4; D gene: NA; V gene: TRBV19; CDR3 protein: ASSIDRMDEKLF
J gene: TRBJ2-7; D gene: NA; V gene: TRBV5-5; CDR3 protein: ASSLDSFSYEQY
J gene: TRBJ2-2; D gene: NA; V gene: TRBV7-3; CDR3 protein: ASSPWAGGTGELF
J gene: TRBJ1-1; D gene: NA; V gene: TRBV3-1/TRBV3-2; CDR3 protein: ASSQEGPTEAF